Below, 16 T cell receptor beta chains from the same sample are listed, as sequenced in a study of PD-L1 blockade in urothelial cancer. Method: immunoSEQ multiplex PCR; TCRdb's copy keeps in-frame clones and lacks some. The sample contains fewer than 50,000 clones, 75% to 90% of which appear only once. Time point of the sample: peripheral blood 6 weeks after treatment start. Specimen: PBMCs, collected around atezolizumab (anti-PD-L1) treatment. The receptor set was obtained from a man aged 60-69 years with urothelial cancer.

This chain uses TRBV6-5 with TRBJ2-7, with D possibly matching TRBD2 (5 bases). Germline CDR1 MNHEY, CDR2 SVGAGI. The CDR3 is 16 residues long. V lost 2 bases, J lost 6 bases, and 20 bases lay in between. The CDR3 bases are TGTGCCAGCAGTTACGGTACGGACTCCCCTTTTGTCGAGCAGTACTTC. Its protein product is CASSYGTDSPFVEQYF.

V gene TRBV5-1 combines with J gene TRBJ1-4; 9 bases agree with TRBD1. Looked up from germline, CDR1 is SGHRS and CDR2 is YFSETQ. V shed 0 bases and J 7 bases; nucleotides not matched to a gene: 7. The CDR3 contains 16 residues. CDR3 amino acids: CASSLAFRTGAEKLFF. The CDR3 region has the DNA TGCGCCAGCAGCTTGGCCTTTAGGACAGGGGCTGAAAAACTGTTTTTT.

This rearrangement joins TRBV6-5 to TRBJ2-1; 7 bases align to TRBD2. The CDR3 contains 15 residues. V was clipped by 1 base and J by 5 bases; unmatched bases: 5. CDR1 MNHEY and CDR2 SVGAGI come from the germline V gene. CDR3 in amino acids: CASSYYLGGDNEQFF. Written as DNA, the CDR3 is TGTGCCAGCAGTTACTATCTGGGAGGGGACAATGAGCAGTTCTTC.

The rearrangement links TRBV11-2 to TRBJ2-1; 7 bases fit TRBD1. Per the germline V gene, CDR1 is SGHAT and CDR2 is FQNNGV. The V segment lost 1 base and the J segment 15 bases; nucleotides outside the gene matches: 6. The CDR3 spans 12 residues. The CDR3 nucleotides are TGTGCCAGCAGCTTAGGGGCAGGGGGTAGGTTCTTC. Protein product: CASSLGAGGRFF.

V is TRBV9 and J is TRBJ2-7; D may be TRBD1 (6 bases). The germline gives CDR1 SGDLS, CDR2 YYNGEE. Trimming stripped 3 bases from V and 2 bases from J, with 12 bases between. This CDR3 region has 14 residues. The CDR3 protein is CASSALRDTYEQYF. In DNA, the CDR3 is TGTGCCAGCAGCGCCCTCAGGGACACCTACGAGCAGTACTTC.

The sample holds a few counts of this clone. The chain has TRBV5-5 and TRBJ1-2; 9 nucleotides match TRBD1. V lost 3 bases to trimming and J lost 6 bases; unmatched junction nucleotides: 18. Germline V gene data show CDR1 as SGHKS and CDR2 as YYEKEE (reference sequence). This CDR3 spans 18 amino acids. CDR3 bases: TGTGCCAGCAGCTGGCCCCGGTACAGGGGGCGAGGAATGGATGGCTACACCTTC. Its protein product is CASSWPRYRGRGMDGYTF.

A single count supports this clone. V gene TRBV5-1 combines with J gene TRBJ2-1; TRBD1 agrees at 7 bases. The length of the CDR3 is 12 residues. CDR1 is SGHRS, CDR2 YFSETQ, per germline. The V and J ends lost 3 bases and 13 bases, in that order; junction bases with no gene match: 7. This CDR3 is CASSSDREGQFF. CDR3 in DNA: TGCGCCAGCAGCTCAGACAGGGAAGGTCAGTTCTTC.

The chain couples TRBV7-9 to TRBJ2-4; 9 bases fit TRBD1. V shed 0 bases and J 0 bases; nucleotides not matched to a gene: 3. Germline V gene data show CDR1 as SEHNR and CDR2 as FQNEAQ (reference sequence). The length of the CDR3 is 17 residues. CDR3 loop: CASSLADRGLAKNIQYF. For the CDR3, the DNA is TGTGCCAGCAGCTTAGCGGACAGGGGCCTAGCCAAAAACATTCAGTACTTC.

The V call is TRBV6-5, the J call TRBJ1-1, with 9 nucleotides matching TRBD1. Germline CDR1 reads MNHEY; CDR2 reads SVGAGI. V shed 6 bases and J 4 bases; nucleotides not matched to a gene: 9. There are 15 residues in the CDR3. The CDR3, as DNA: TGTGCCAGCAGCCGGGACAGGGTTCGAGGCACTGAAGCTTTCTTT. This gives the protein CASSRDRVRGTEAFF.

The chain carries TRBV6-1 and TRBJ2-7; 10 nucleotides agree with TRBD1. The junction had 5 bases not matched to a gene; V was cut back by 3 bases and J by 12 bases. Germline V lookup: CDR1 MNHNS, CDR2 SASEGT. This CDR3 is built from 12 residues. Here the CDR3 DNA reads TGTGCCAGCAGTGAGACGGGACAGGGGTCGTACTTC. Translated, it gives CASSETGQGSYF.

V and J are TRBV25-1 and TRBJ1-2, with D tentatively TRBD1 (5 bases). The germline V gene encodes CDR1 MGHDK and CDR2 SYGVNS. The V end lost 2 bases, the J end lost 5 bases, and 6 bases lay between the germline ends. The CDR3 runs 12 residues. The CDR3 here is CASSEQGYGYTF. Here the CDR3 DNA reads TGTGCCAGCAGTGAACAGGGATATGGCTACACCTTC.

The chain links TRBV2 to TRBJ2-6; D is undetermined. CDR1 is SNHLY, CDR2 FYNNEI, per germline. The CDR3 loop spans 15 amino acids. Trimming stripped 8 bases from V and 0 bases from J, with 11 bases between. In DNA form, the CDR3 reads TGTGCCAGCTCCTCTGAGCGCTCTGGGGCCAACGTCCTGACTTTC. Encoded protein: CASSSERSGANVLTF.

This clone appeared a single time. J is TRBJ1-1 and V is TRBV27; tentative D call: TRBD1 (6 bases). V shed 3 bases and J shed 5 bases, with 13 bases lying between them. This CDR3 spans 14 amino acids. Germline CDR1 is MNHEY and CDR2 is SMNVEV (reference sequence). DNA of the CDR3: TGTGCCAGCAGTTTTACAGGGACGCGGACTGAAGCTTTCTTT. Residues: CASSFTGTRTEAFF.

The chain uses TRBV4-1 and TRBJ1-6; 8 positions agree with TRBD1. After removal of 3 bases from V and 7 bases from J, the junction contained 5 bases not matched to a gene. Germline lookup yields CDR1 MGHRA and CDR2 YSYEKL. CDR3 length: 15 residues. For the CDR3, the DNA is TGCGCCAGCAGCCAGGTGACAGGGGCGAATTCACCCCTCCACTTT. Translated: CASSQVTGANSPLHF.

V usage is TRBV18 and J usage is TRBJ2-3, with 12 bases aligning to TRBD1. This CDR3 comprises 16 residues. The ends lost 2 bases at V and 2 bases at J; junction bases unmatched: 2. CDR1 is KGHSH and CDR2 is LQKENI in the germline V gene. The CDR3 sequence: CASSPGDRGLTDTQYF. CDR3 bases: TGTGCCAGCTCACCAGGGGACAGGGGGCTCACAGATACGCAGTATTTT.

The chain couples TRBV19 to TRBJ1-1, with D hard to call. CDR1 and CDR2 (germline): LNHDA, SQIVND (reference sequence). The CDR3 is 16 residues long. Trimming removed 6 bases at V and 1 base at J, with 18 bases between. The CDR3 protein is CASSSLRTGWNTEAFF. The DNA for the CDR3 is TGTGCCAGTAGCTCTTTGCGTACGGGATGGAACACTGAAGCTTTCTTT.